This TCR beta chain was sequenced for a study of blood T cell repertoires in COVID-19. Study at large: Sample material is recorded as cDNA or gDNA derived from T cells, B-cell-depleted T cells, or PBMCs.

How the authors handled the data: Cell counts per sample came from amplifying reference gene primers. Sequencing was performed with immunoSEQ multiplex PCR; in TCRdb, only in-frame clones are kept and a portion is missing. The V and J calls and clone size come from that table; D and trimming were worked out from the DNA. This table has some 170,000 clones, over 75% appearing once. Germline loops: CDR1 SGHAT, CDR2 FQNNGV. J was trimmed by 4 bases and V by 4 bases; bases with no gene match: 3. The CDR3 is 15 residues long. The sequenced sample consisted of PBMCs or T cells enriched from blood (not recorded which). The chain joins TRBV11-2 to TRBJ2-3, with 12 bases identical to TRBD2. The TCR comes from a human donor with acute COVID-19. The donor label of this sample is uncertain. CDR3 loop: CASSSLAGGPDTQYF. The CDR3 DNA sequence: TGTGCCAGCAGCTCCCTAGCGGGGGGGCCAGATACGCAGTATTTT.